This is a list of T cell receptor beta chains from one sample in a study of monozygotic twins with inflammatory bowel disease. TCRdb re-called the 5' RACE reads; every CDR3 protein appears as one record, without DNA. This sample contains 150,000 to 200,000 distinct CDR3 sequences. The sequencing input was blood. These receptors were collected from a human donor with ulcerative colitis or Crohn's disease, or a healthy co-twin of an affected twin (not recorded which). Each CDR3 is given with its conserved first and last residue. The order of the fields is J gene, V gene, CDR3 protein.

TRBJ2-1 TRBV9 CASSVDLRGTFNEQFF
TRBJ1-5 TRBV7-2 CASSLDFGSGEPQHF
TRBJ1-1 TRBV5-1 CASSHGHRGLKVNTEAFF
TRBJ2-2 TRBV4-3 CASSQQGFIDTGELFF
TRBJ2-2 TRBV19 CASSDMNTGELFF
TRBJ2-5 TRBV5-1 CASSSDGPGTVSLGETQYF
TRBJ2-7 TRBV7-2 CASSPRGTRPSYEQYF
TRBJ2-3 TRBV24-1 CATSGAGLEGAADTQYF
TRBJ2-5 TRBV24-1 CATSEIGRETQYF
TRBJ1-6 TRBV6-6 CASTANSPLHF
TRBJ2-1 TRBV3-1 CASSLQEGSHEQFF
TRBJ2-7 TRBV7-3 CASSLFRDSYEQYF
TRBJ2-1 TRBV3-1 CASSQLAGEVNEQFF
TRBJ2-1 TRBV28 CASSFWASGTGDSYNEQFF
TRBJ1-6 TRBV6-2/TRBV6-3 CASIRAGDSPLHF